This T cell receptor (beta chain) was profiled in a study of blood T cells in healthy people across ages. Findings of the study overall: A strong correlation was found between TCR beta diversity and the percentage of naive T cells. Long-lived donors had more naive CD4+ cells and higher diversity than aged donors. Observed TCR beta diversity per million T cells went down as age went up. This fall followed a roughly linear course with age.

Per individual sample, total RNA of at least 5 micrograms was extracted. To note about this clonotype: Its antigen is not identified.

Through a sample-barcoded 5' primer and a J-beta primer mix, a second PCR was run for roughly 7 to 11 cycles. TCRdb re-derived calls from the 5' RACE reads in MiXCR, one entry per CDR3 protein. The sample lists more than 800,000 distinct CDR3 sequences, 40% to 45% occurring once. Sample: blood. The TCR sequence derives from an older woman in good health.

The CDR3 region has the DNA TGCGCCAGCAGCCCGGAGCAGTACAATGAGCAGTTCTTC. Translating it yields CASSPEQYNEQFF. V usage is TRBV5-1 and J usage is TRBJ2-1; the D is unclear. Germline loops: CDR1 SGHRS, CDR2 YFSETQ. The CDR3 runs to 13 residues. V gave up 4 bases and J gave up 4 bases, with 9 bases separating them.